The sequence of this T cell receptor (beta chain) was determined in a study of T cell responses to AZD1222 COVID-19 vaccine. The germline V gene encodes CDR1 SNHLY and CDR2 FYNNEI. CDR3 size: 15 residues. Deletions cut 9 bases from V and 9 bases from J, with 24 bases between. Some clones are missing from TCRdb's copy, which holds only in-frame ones; the method was immunoSEQ multiplex PCR. The top ten clones hold roughly 8% of a sample with roughly 110,000 clones, roughly 88% of them seen once. The receptor's source is an adult who received the AZD1222 COVID-19 vaccine. The chain links TRBV2 to TRBJ2-1; TRBD1 might be the D (7 bases). Material: peripheral blood, obtained 28 days after the second AZD1222 dose. The CDR3 DNA follows: TGTGCCAGTACCTTAACTAGGGGGCTTAGCGGTGAGCAGTTCTTC. It translates to CASTLTRGLSGEQFF.